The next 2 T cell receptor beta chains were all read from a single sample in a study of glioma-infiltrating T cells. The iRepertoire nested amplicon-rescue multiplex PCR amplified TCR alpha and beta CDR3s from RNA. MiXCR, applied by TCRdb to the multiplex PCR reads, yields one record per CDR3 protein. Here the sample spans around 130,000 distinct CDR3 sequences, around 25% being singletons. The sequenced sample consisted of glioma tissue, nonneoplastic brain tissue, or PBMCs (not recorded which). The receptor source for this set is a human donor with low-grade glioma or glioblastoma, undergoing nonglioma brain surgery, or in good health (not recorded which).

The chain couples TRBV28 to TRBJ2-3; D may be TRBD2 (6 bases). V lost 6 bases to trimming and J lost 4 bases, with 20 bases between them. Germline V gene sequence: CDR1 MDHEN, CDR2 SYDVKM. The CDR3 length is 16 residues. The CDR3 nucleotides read TGTGCCAGCAGCTCCGGCGGCTGGGGGGACTCAGATACGCAGTATTTT. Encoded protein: CASSSGGWGDSDTQYF. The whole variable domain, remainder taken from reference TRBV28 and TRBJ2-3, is DVKVTQSSRYLVKRTGEKVFLECVQDMDHENMFWYRQDPGLGLRLIYFSYDVKMKEKGDIPEGYSVSREKKERFSLILESASTNQTSMYLCASSSGGWGDSDTQYFGPGTRLTVL.

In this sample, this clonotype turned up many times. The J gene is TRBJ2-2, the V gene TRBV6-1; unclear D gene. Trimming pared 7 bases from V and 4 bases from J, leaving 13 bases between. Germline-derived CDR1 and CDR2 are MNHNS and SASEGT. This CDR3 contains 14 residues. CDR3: CASTPLQRTGELFF. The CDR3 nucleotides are TGTGCCAGCACCCCTTTACAGCGCACCGGGGAGCTGTTTTTT.